A single sample gave rise to the 18 T cell receptor beta chains below, sequenced in a study of vaccination and CD4 T cells after COVID-19. The Oncomine TCR Beta short-read assay was applied to DNA of cultured CD4+ T cells. TCRdb ran MiXCR on the PCR reads and lists one entry per CDR3 protein. The table records about 6,900 distinct CDR3 sequences, less than 55% of them present only once. Treatment: roughly 10-day PBMC culture with coronavirus spike peptide pools or control peptides (ViraFEST assay). It was before the COVID-19 pandemic (2011-2018) that the unexposed donor's CD4+ T cells were collected. These receptors have no known antigen. Sequencing input: CD4+ T cells from blood, cultured in vitro. The receptors here all came from a human donor in good health.

This clonotype occurred a few times. In DNA form, the CDR3 reads TGTGCCAGCAGCTTAGGCTGGGGACTAGCAGACTACGAGCAGTACTTC. It encodes CASSLGWGLADYEQYF. This chain joins TRBV7-2 and TRBJ2-7; TRBD2 matches at 9 bases. This CDR3 comprises 16 residues. Looked up from germline, CDR1 is SGHTA and CDR2 is FQGNSA. J gave up 3 bases and V 1 base, and 7 bases lay outside the gene matches.

V usage is TRBV7-2 and J usage is TRBJ1-6; D perhaps matches TRBD1 (5 bases). The germline V and J ends were trimmed by 5 bases and 9 bases, with 14 bases remaining between them. The CDR3 length is 14 residues. Germline lookup yields CDR1 SGHTA and CDR2 FQGNSA. The CDR3 DNA is TGTGCCAGCAGCCCTGCGGGGGGTAGTTCACCCCTCCACTTT. Protein: CASSPAGGSSPLHF.

The chain recombines TRBV18 with TRBJ2-5; D could derive from TRBD1 or TRBD2 (5 bases each). Germline loops: CDR1 KGHSH, CDR2 LQKENI. V lost 3 bases, J lost 9 bases, and 17 bases lay in between. CDR3 length equals 14 residues. The CDR3 is CASSPPGRQVAQYF. CDR3 DNA sequence: TGTGCCAGCTCACCTCCGGGGCGCCAGGTGGCCCAGTACTTC.

This clonotype was counted between two and nine times. V is TRBV19 and J is TRBJ2-7; D may match TRBD1 or TRBD2 (5 bases each). Trimming cost V 5 bases and J 3 bases, with 17 bases left between them. There are 15 residues in the CDR3. The germline CDR1 and CDR2 sequences are LNHDA and SQIVND (reference sequence). CDR3 nucleotides: TGTGCCAGTAGTTTGACCGGGACGCCCGACTACGAGCAGTACTTC. It is translated as CASSLTGTPDYEQYF.

This clonotype was seen only a few times. The rearrangement uses TRBV7-9 and TRBJ2-7; D possibly corresponds to TRBD2 (6 bases). V was cut by 1 base and J by 3 bases, with 13 bases left in between. The CDR3 covers 15 residues. Germline CDR1 SEHNR, CDR2 FQNEAQ (reference sequence). The CDR3 nucleotides are TGTGCCAGCAGCTTAGAGGGACTGGGCGACTACGAGCAGTACTTC. Translated: CASSLEGLGDYEQYF. Filled out from reference TRBV7-9 and TRBJ2-7, the complete variable domain reads DTGVSQNPRHKITKRGQNVTFRCDPISEHNRLYWYRQTLGQGPEFLTYFQNEAQLEKSRLLSDRFSAERPKGSFSTLEIQRTEQGDSAMYLCASSLEGLGDYEQYFGPGTRLTVT.

This clonotype was seen once. The chain joins TRBV28 to TRBJ2-7; 10 bases map to TRBD2. This CDR3 contains 16 residues. V shed 5 bases, J shed 3 bases, and the junction held 10 bases outside the gene matches. Germline assignment: CDR1 MDHEN and CDR2 SYDVKM. The CDR3, as DNA: TGTGCCAGCAGTCCACCAACTAGCGGGAAGGGCTACGAGCAGTACTTC. It specifies CASSPPTSGKGYEQYF. Together with reference TRBV28 and TRBJ2-7, the CDR3 gives the full variable domain: DVKVTQSSRYLVKRTGEKVFLECVQDMDHENMFWYRQDPGLGLRLIYFSYDVKMKEKGDIPEGYSVSREKKERFSLILESASTNQTSMYLCASSPPTSGKGYEQYFGPGTRLTVT.

The genes are TRBV6-1 and TRBJ2-7; D is possibly TRBD2 (6 bases). V was clipped by 0 bases and J by 1 base, with 13 bases between them. Germline assignment: CDR1 MNHNS and CDR2 SASEGT. This CDR3 has 16 residues. This CDR3 is CASSEASRGPSYEQYF. DNA of the CDR3: TGTGCCAGCAGTGAAGCGTCGCGGGGCCCTTCCTACGAGCAGTACTTC.

The chain is built from TRBV3-1 and TRBJ2-2; D is unresolved. The germline V gene has CDR1 LGHDT and CDR2 YNNKEL (reference sequence). The CDR3 runs 11 residues. V was cut by 7 bases and J by 6 bases, with 6 bases left in between. CDR3 nucleotides: TGTGCCAGCAAGTCGGCCGGGGAGCTGTTTTTT. Its translation: CASKSAGELFF. The full variable domain, rest sourced from reference TRBV3-1 and TRBJ2-2, is DTAVSQTPKYLVTQMGNDKSIKCEQNLGHDTMYWYKQDSKKFLKIMFSYNNKELIINETVPNRFSPKSPDKAHLNLHINSLELGDSAVYFCASKSAGELFFGEGSRLTVL.

The V call is TRBV7-2, the J call TRBJ2-7, with D possibly matching TRBD2 (7 bases). Trimming left V 8 bases short and J 2 bases short, with 16 bases between. The CDR3 contains 14 residues. The germline gives CDR1 SGHTA, CDR2 FQGNSA. CDR3 coding DNA: TGTGCCAGCCTGGGGGGGGCAGGGGCCTACGAGCAGTACTTC. Amino acids: CASLGGAGAYEQYF.

The rearrangement joins TRBV7-2 to TRBJ2-1; 13 bases are a match to TRBD2. After removal of 4 bases from V and 7 bases from J, the junction contained 4 bases not matched to a gene. The germline gives CDR1 SGHTA, CDR2 FQGNSA. The CDR3 is 15 amino acids. The CDR3 reads CASSSGLAGVNEQFF. Written as DNA, the CDR3 is TGTGCCAGCAGCTCTGGACTAGCGGGGGTAAATGAGCAGTTCTTC.

This sequence joins TRBV19 and TRBJ2-3, with 15 bases identical to TRBD2. This CDR3 spans 17 amino acids. CDR1 and CDR2 from the germline V gene are LNHDA and SQIVND (reference sequence). With V trimmed by 4 bases and J by 6 bases, 8 bases remained unmatched. The CDR3 nucleotides are TGTGCCAGTAGTACGACGGGACTAGCGGGGGGACGGGATACGCAGTATTTT. Its protein is CASSTTGLAGGRDTQYF. The whole variable domain, remainder taken from reference TRBV19 and TRBJ2-3, is DGGITQSPKYLFRKEGQNVTLSCEQNLNHDAMYWYRQDPGQGLRLIYYSQIVNDFQKGDIAEGYSVSREKKESFPLTVTSAQKNPTAFYLCASSTTGLAGGRDTQYFGPGTRLTVL.

This clonotype was seen more than once but under ten times. V is TRBV10-1 and J is TRBJ2-7, with TRBD1 matching 9 bases. V dropped 7 bases and J dropped 3; count of bases not matched to a gene: 7. Germline CDR1 and CDR2: WNHNN and SYGVQD (reference sequence). This CDR3 is built from 14 residues. This chain's CDR3 is CASIPGQGIYEQYF. The CDR3, as DNA: TGCGCCAGCATCCCGGGACAGGGCATCTACGAGCAGTACTTC.

This clonotype has more than one count but fewer than ten. The V gene is TRBV7-9, the J gene TRBJ2-7, with D possibly being TRBD2 (5 bases). CDR3 length: 16 amino acids. Germline CDR1 is SEHNR and CDR2 is FQNEAQ (reference sequence). Trimming left V 1 base short and J 3 bases short, with 16 bases between. The CDR3 coding sequence is TGTGCCAGCAGCTTAGGAGGAGCCGGGGTGAGCTACGAGCAGTACTTC. This codes for CASSLGGAGVSYEQYF.

This chain uses TRBV18 with TRBJ1-5, with D perhaps matching TRBD1 (5 bases). The CDR3 covers 14 residues. The V gene lost 2 bases and the J gene lost 7 bases, with 12 bases spanning the gap. CDR1 and CDR2 from the germline V gene are KGHSH and LQKENI. The CDR3 loop reads CASSPSGSRQPQHF. The CDR3 DNA reads TGTGCCAGCTCACCATCAGGGTCTAGACAGCCCCAGCATTTT.

This clonotype was counted between two and nine times. This chain's CDR3 is CASSIGAGTEAFF. The CDR3 DNA sequence: TGTGCCAGTAGTATAGGGGCGGGGACTGAAGCTTTCTTT. This rearrangement joins TRBV19 to TRBJ1-1; no clear D gene. Germline V lookup: CDR1 LNHDA, CDR2 SQIVND (reference sequence). Trimming left V 1 base short and J 5 bases short, with 8 bases between. The CDR3 consists of 13 residues.

This clonotype was recorded a few times. The chain employs TRBV20-1 and TRBJ2-1; D might be TRBD1 or TRBD2, each matching 6 bases. CDR1 is DFQATT, CDR2 SNEGSKA, per germline (reference sequence). This CDR3 has 11 amino acids. The CDR3, as DNA: TGCAGCGTTACCGGGGGCTGGGAGCAGTTCTTC. This encodes CSVTGGWEQFF.

The CDR3, as DNA: TGCGCCAGCAGCCCGAGGGAGGGCACTGAAGCTTTCTTT. The encoded protein is CASSPREGTEAFF. The rearrangement uses TRBV5-1 and TRBJ1-1; D is uncertain. The V end was cut by 4 bases, the J end by 4 bases, with 11 bases between. The germline gives CDR1 SGHRS, CDR2 YFSETQ. The CDR3 consists of 13 residues.

This clonotype is a singleton in its sample. The V and J genes are TRBV10-3 and TRBJ2-2, with TRBD2 matching 15 bases. J was trimmed by 4 bases and V by 10 bases; bases with no gene match: 7. The germline CDR1 and CDR2 sequences are ENHRY and SYGVKD. This CDR3 region has 16 residues. CDR3 loop: CATGTSGGSFTGELFF. The CDR3 DNA reads as TGTGCCACTGGGACTAGCGGGGGGTCTTTCACCGGGGAGCTGTTTTTT.